The present T cell receptor beta chain was sequenced within a study of regulatory T cells in long-lasting Graves disease. Study-wide results and limits: Persistent disease samples used TRBV28, TRBJ1-2 and TRBJ2-5 preferentially. Compared with new cases, persistent Graves' patients showed reduced TCR diversity.

Time point defined: newly diagnosed GD, antithyroid drugs for less than 3 months. Extracted PBMC RNA gave rise to the TCR library. In this cohort, patients came from an endocrinology department located in Xi'an, China. With iRepertoire HTBI primers and Arm-PCR of CDR3 regions, TCR beta libraries were built. Via MiXCR, TCRdb re-called the multiplex PCR reads, giving one row per CDR3 protein. The sample holds 400,000 to 500,000 distinct CDR3 sequences, about a sixth seen once. About this clonotype itself: Its target is unknown.

The CDR3 sequence is 14 residues long. V was shortened by 4 bases and J by 1 base, with 11 bases between the two germline ends. CDR1 is SGHRS and CDR2 is YFSETQ in the germline V gene. This sample was shared with a second study, whose subject was T cells in Graves' hyperthyroidism and ophthalmopathy.

The J gene is TRBJ1-2, the V gene TRBV5-1, with D possibly being TRBD1 (5 bases). The clonotype originates from a woman aged 18 to 35 with Graves disease. The specimen was peripheral blood mononuclear cells (PBMCs), collected at new diagnosis, from a patient treated with antithyroid drugs. The CDR3 here is CASSAHRSNYGYTF. CDR3 in DNA: TGCGCCAGCAGCGCCCACAGGAGTAACTATGGCTACACCTTC.